The T cell receptor (beta chain) under discussion was sequenced for a study of T cells in Graves' hyperthyroidism and ophthalmopathy. What was amplified from RNA transcripts were TCR beta CDR3 regions. The HTBI set primed first-round TCR CDR3 RT-PCR. TCRdb analysed the multiplex PCR reads with MiXCR anew, one entry per CDR3 protein. The data hold under 500,000 distinct CDR3 sequences, with around an eighth observed a single time. V shed 0 bases and J shed 8 bases, with 13 bases lying between them. CDR3 length: 15 residues. The V gene's germline CDR1 is LNHNV and CDR2 YYDKDF (reference sequence). Turning to this clonotype: This may arise from a read error, as a much more abundant clone is one base away. The conserved closing phenylalanine or tryptophan is absent in this CDR3, likely reflecting a read error.

The receptor comes from a man between 45 and 60 years old with Graves' ophthalmopathy. The gene calls are TRBV15 and TRBJ2-2; possibly TRBD1 for D (5 bases). The sample taken for sequencing was blood. CDR3: CATSREGVGAGELFL. The CDR3 coding sequence is TGTGCCACCAGCAGAGAAGGCGTTGGGGCGGGGGAGCTGTTTCTT.